This T cell receptor (beta chain) was sequenced for a study of graft-versus-host responses after intestinal transplantation. For the study at large: Anti-thymocyte globulin induction, then tacrolimus and steroids for about three years, went to all recipients.

Graft-derived tissue was subjected to processing to liberate intraepithelial and lamina propria lymphocytes. As concerns this clone: Its target is unknown.

Study-wide results and limits: GvH clones appeared in recipient marrow, some first in ileum or blood. Allografts of patients with graft-donor T cell macrochimerism showed high graft-versus-host to host-versus-graft clone ratios.

Method: immunoSEQ multiplex PCR; TCRdb's copy keeps in-frame clones and lacks some. Among about 37,000 clones listed, 75% to 90% were seen once. The TCR comes from a human patient who received an intestinal transplant, so some T cells may come from the graft donor. The sequences come from ileum tissue, collected more than 200 days after intestinal transplant.

DNA of the CDR3: TGTGCCAGTAACCCCGGTCCGACCCCCTATCAGCCCCAGCATTTT. It is translated as CASNPGPTPYQPQHF. The chain uses TRBV19 and TRBJ1-5; D call uncertain. V lost 7 bases and J 5 bases, leaving 18 bases between the germline ends. Per germline, CDR1 LNHDA and CDR2 SQIVND (reference sequence). CDR3 length equals 15 residues.